A selection of T cell receptor beta chains follows, all from one sample in a study of control samples from healthy donors and cancer patients. TCRdb's table, derived via immunoSEQ multiplex PCR, lists solely in-frame clones and lacks some. Altogether under 130,000 clones are present, around 88% being singletons, with the ten largest covering roughly 19%. The sequenced sample was PBMCs. The receptors derive from a man aged 55 to 70 with lung cancer. Each CDR3 is given with its conserved first and last residue. The D gene is left open where the match is weak. Clone size is not always given. Where it is, it says once, few, many or a class for expanded clones.

J: TRBJ1-5; size: -; V: TRBV6-5; D: -; CDR3: CASISGYSNQPQHF; DNA: TGTGCCAGCATTTCTGGGTATAGCAATCAGCCCCAGCATTTT
J: TRBJ1-2; size: -; V: TRBV12-3/TRBV12-4; D: -; CDR3: CASRGAANYGYTF; DNA: TGTGCCAGCCGTGGGGCAGCTAACTATGGCTACACCTTC
J: TRBJ1-1; size: -; V: TRBV10-1; D: -; CDR3: CASSVSGTLTEAFF; DNA: TGCGCCAGCAGTGTATCCGGGACACTCACTGAAGCTTTCTTT
J: TRBJ2-6; size: -; V: TRBV9; D: TRBD1; CDR3: CASSFRTGGASGANVLTF; DNA: TGTGCCAGCAGCTTCCGGACAGGGGGCGCCTCTGGGGCCAACGTCCTGACTTTC
J: TRBJ2-5; size: -; V: TRBV4-1; D: TRBD1; CDR3: CASSHPGQQETQYF; DNA: TGCGCCAGCAGCCATCCGGGACAGCAAGAGACCCAGTACTTC
J: TRBJ2-2; size: -; V: TRBV7-3; D: TRBD2; CDR3: CASSLNRLAGTTGELFF; DNA: TGTGCCAGCAGCTTAAATAGGCTAGCGGGGACCACCGGGGAGCTGTTTTTT
J: TRBJ1-6; size: -; V: TRBV7-3; D: -; CDR3: CASSLTLLNSPLHF; DNA: TGTGCCAGCAGCTTAACTTTATTAAATTCACCCCTCCACTTT
J: TRBJ1-6; size: -; V: TRBV7-2; D: TRBD1; CDR3: CASSPLDRGLAPLHF; DNA: TGTGCCAGCAGCCCGCTCGACAGGGGGCTGGCACCCCTCCACTTT
J: TRBJ2-3; size: once; V: TRBV5-4; D: -; CDR3: CASSLTGSDTQYF; DNA: TGTGCCAGCAGCTTGACAGGGTCAGATACGCAGTATTTT
J: TRBJ2-5; size: once; V: TRBV30; D: -; CDR3: CAWSANQRGQETQYF; DNA: TGTGCCTGGAGTGCGAATCAAAGGGGGCAAGAGACCCAGTACTTC
J: TRBJ1-2; size: once; V: TRBV30; D: -; CDR3: CAWSVGGSSYGYTF; DNA: TGTGCCTGGAGTGTAGGGGGGTCAAGCTATGGCTACACCTTC
J: TRBJ2-1; size: once; V: TRBV27; D: -; CDR3: CASSYREYNEQFF; DNA: TGTGCCAGCAGTTACAGGGAATACAATGAGCAGTTCTTC
J: TRBJ1-2; size: -; V: TRBV29-1; D: -; CDR3: CSVEEGIYGYTF; DNA: TGCAGCGTTGAAGAAGGAATCTATGGCTACACCTTC
J: TRBJ1-2; size: -; V: TRBV6-6; D: -; CDR3: CATLWTGRLDSYTF; DNA: TGTGCCACGCTATGGACGGGACGGCTAGATTCCTACACCTTC
J: TRBJ1-1; size: few; V: TRBV20-1; D: -; CDR3: CSASGPGFSAFF; DNA: TGCAGTGCTAGTGGGCCTGGCTTTTCGGCTTTCTTT
J: TRBJ2-1; size: once; V: TRBV5-1; D: -; CDR3: CASSFNGQNYNEQFF; DNA: TGCGCCAGCAGCTTTAACGGACAGAACTACAATGAGCAGTTCTTC
J: TRBJ1-1; size: -; V: TRBV12-3/TRBV12-4; D: -; CDR3: CASSLSEVEAFF; DNA: TGTGCCAGCAGTTTAAGTGAAGTAGAAGCTTTCTTT
J: TRBJ2-4; size: -; V: TRBV2; D: TRBD1; CDR3: CASRTGIAKNIQYF; DNA: TGTGCCAGTAGGACAGGAATAGCCAAAAACATTCAGTACTTC
J: TRBJ1-5; size: -; V: TRBV20-1; D: -; CDR3: CSVPYRETQHF; DNA: TGCAGTGTCCCATACAGGGAGACCCAGCATTTT
J: TRBJ1-1; size: -; V: TRBV7-3; D: -; CDR3: CASSLKGGNTEAFF; DNA: TGTGCCAGCAGCTTAAAGGGAGGGAACACTGAAGCTTTCTTT
J: TRBJ1-4; size: -; V: TRBV7-9; D: TRBD1; CDR3: CASSLARGTAATNEKLFF; DNA: TGTGCCAGCAGCTTAGCGCGGGGGACAGCCGCAACTAATGAAAAACTGTTTTTT
J: TRBJ1-5; size: -; V: TRBV6-5; D: -; CDR3: CASRWGASQPQHF; DNA: TGTGCCAGCAGATGGGGGGCTAGTCAGCCCCAGCATTTT
J: TRBJ2-5; size: -; V: TRBV3-1/TRBV3-2; D: -; CDR3: CASRSTGLEKGTQYF; DNA: TGTGCCAGCAGATCCACTGGACTTGAGAAAGGGACCCAGTACTTC
J: TRBJ1-2; size: -; V: TRBV3-1/TRBV3-2; D: TRBD1; CDR3: CASSQGTGLIATF; DNA: TGTGCCAGCAGCCAAGGGACAGGGTTAATAGCCACCTTC
J: TRBJ2-3; size: -; V: TRBV6-6; D: -; CDR3: CASTGDADTQYF; DNA: TGTGCCAGCACCGGGGATGCAGATACGCAGTATTTT
J: TRBJ1-4; size: -; V: TRBV6-5; D: -; CDR3: CASSRGGNNEKLFF; DNA: TGTGCCAGCAGTCGGGGGGGGAATAATGAAAAACTGTTTTTT
J: TRBJ2-3; size: -; V: TRBV7-6; D: -; CDR3: CASSPTDTSTDTQYF; DNA: TGTGCCAGCAGCCCGACGGACACTAGCACAGATACGCAGTATTTT
J: TRBJ1-2; size: -; V: TRBV18; D: -; CDR3: CASSRDPIRSGYTF; DNA: TGTGCCAGCTCACGAGATCCCATAAGGTCTGGCTACACCTTC
J: TRBJ1-4; size: -; V: TRBV6-1; D: -; CDR3: CASSEDGGEKLFF; DNA: TGTGCCAGCAGTGAAGACGGGGGCGAAAAACTGTTTTTT
J: TRBJ2-3; size: -; V: TRBV7-2; D: -; CDR3: CASSLDRGAPDTQYF; DNA: TGTGCCAGCAGCTTAGACCGGGGGGCCCCAGATACGCAGTATTTT
J: TRBJ1-2; size: -; V: TRBV7-9; D: -; CDR3: CASSLRTVPGYGYTF; DNA: TGTGCCAGCAGCCTTCGGACAGTTCCTGGCTATGGCTACACCTTC
J: TRBJ1-6; size: -; V: TRBV6-6; D: -; CDR3: CASSFRPDSYNSPLHF; DNA: TGTGCCAGCAGTTTCCGACCGGACAGTTATAATTCACCCCTCCACTTT
J: TRBJ2-1; size: -; V: TRBV7-3; D: -; CDR3: CASSLGSGRVSYNEQFF; DNA: TGTGCCAGCAGTCTAGGTAGCGGACGTGTCTCCTACAATGAGCAGTTCTTC
J: TRBJ2-5; size: -; V: TRBV24-1; D: TRBD1; CDR3: CATRGEDRGRETQYF; DNA: TGTGCCACCAGGGGTGAGGACAGGGGGCGAGAGACCCAGTACTTC
J: TRBJ1-6; size: -; V: TRBV7-2; D: -; CDR3: CASTPQLAGNNSPLHF; DNA: TGTGCCAGCACCCCCCAGCTGGCAGGGAATAATTCACCCCTCCACTTT
J: TRBJ2-3; size: -; V: TRBV6-5; D: -; CDR3: CASKGPTDTQYF; DNA: TGTGCCAGCAAGGGTCCCACAGATACGCAGTATTTT
J: TRBJ1-2; size: -; V: TRBV25-1; D: -; CDR3: CASSDLQKGAYGYTF; DNA: TGTGCCAGCAGTGATTTACAGAAAGGGGCCTATGGCTACACCTTC
J: TRBJ1-1; size: -; V: TRBV6-1; D: -; CDR3: CASSERQAGYTEAFF; DNA: TGTGCCAGCAGTGAGAGGCAGGCAGGGTACACTGAAGCTTTCTTT
J: TRBJ1-4; size: -; V: TRBV7-3; D: -; CDR3: CASSLTALGTRDEKLFF; DNA: TGTGCCAGCAGCTTAACAGCCTTGGGGACACGGGATGAAAAACTGTTTTTT
J: TRBJ2-1; size: -; V: TRBV5-1; D: -; CDR3: CASSLSTPNEQFF; DNA: TGCGCCAGCAGCTTGTCCACCCCCAATGAGCAGTTCTTC
J: TRBJ2-2; size: -; V: TRBV12-3/TRBV12-4; D: -; CDR3: CASSDPGSGELFF; DNA: TGTGCCAGCAGTGATCCCGGGTCCGGGGAGCTGTTTTTT
J: TRBJ2-3; size: -; V: TRBV25-1; D: -; CDR3: CASSKPRSASTDTQYF; DNA: TGTGCCAGCAGTAAACCAAGGAGTGCTAGCACAGATACGCAGTATTTT
J: TRBJ1-1; size: -; V: TRBV7-2; D: -; CDR3: CASSFSGGGLNTEAFF; DNA: TGTGCCAGCAGCTTCTCCGGGGGGGGCCTTAACACTGAAGCTTTCTTT
J: TRBJ1-1; size: once; V: TRBV6-2/TRBV6-3; D: -; CDR3: CASSNIGEAFF; DNA: TGTGCCAGCAGTAACATCGGTGAAGCTTTCTTT
J: TRBJ2-3; size: -; V: TRBV5-1; D: TRBD1; CDR3: CASSLVGQGTDTQYF; DNA: TGCGCCAGCAGCTTGGTGGGACAGGGCACAGATACGCAGTATTTT
J: TRBJ2-6; size: -; V: TRBV15; D: -; CDR3: CATSRDLGDSRSGANVLTF; DNA: TGTGCCACCAGCAGAGATCTCGGAGACTCGCGTTCTGGGGCCAACGTCCTGACTTTC
J: TRBJ1-6; size: -; V: TRBV6-6; D: -; CDR3: CASSYGREYNSPLHF; DNA: TGTGCCAGCAGTTACGGGAGAGAGTATAATTCACCCCTCCACTTT
J: TRBJ2-2; size: -; V: TRBV12-3/TRBV12-4; D: TRBD2; CDR3: CASRGTGGGELFF; DNA: TGTGCCAGCCGAGGTACGGGAGGCGGGGAGCTGTTTTTT
J: TRBJ2-6; size: -; V: TRBV7-9; D: TRBD1; CDR3: CASRQTGLNGANVLTF; DNA: TGTGCCAGCAGGCAGACAGGGTTAAATGGGGCCAACGTCCTGACTTTC
J: TRBJ1-4; size: few; V: TRBV18; D: -; CDR3: CASSPGTREKLFF; DNA: TGTGCCAGCTCACCAGGGACAAGAGAAAAACTGTTTTTT
J: TRBJ1-1; size: -; V: TRBV10-3; D: -; CDR3: CAISESQDLNTEAFF; DNA: TGTGCCATCAGTGAGTCGCAGGATCTGAACACTGAAGCTTTCTTT